This TCR beta chain was recovered during a study of identifying expanded T cells in peripheral blood. This clone is large within its sample. Its antigen is undetermined. Other DNA sequences within the sample encode an identical CDR3. The germline gives CDR1 MNHEY, CDR2 SVGAGI. The CDR3 covers 16 residues. Trimming cost V 4 bases and J 5 bases; bases outside gene matches: 9. Healthy donors had no documented immune events, such as infections, while sampled. Regarding the study as a whole: Differentially abundant clones: around 1.1 between replicates, 16.4 at around 14 days, approximately 18 at four.

This table comes from immunoSEQ multiplex PCR, and its TCRdb copy is limited to in-frame clones, with some not included. The table shows 50,000 to 75,000 clones, with approximately 80% occurring only once. Sequenced: blood. The J gene is TRBJ2-5, the V gene TRBV6-5, with TRBD2 matching over 11 bases. The sequence was obtained from a person aged 18-70 years in good health. The CDR3 protein is CASSSPLLAGGETQYF. CDR3 coding DNA: TGTGCCAGCAGTTCCCCCTTGCTAGCGGGGGGTGAGACCCAGTACTTC.